The T cell receptor (beta chain) under discussion was sequenced for a study of blood T cell repertoires in COVID-19. Study-level background: Researchers got acute and convalescent COVID-19 samples from the United States, Italy and Spain.

V gave up 3 bases and J gave up 4 bases; unmatched junction bases: 12. CDR1 ENHRY and CDR2 SYGVKD come from the germline V gene. The CDR3 is 19 residues long. As handled by the study authors: Amplifying reference gene primers gave estimates of nucleated cell counts. Clones were sequenced by immunoSEQ multiplex PCR, and TCRdb holds only the in-frame ones, with some missing. V and J calls plus clone size are reproduced from that table; the DNA served to infer D and trimming. Altogether 180,000 or so clones are present, 70% to 85% being singletons, with the ten largest covering over 7.5%. Sequences were obtained from peripheral blood. This receptor was taken from a woman of 80 years or more with acute or convalescent COVID-19. The chain is built from TRBV10-3 and TRBJ2-3; TRBD2 matches at 14 bases. In DNA, the CDR3 is TGTGCCATCAGTGATTCCGGGACTAGCGGGAGACGGGTAGCAGATACGCAGTATTTT. Translated, it gives CAISDSGTSGRRVADTQYF.